This T cell receptor beta chain was documented in a study of PD-L1 blockade in urothelial cancer. Overall study: Atezolizumab, begun by patients at some point between 2012 and 2014, was given at 1,200 mg intravenously every 3 weeks. The study recovered a median of around 140,000 T cells per blood sample.

CDR1 SGHTA and CDR2 FQGNSA come from the germline V gene. Between the trimmed V and J ends, which lost 2 bases and 3 bases, there was a span of 2 bases. The CDR3 has 11 residues. Points on this clone: This specimen includes other DNA sequences encoding the same CDR3.

The time point: pretreatment peripheral blood. Patients had urothelial carcinoma that was locally advanced or metastatic. Here immunoSEQ multiplex PCR was the method, and the copy in TCRdb shows in-frame clones only, minus some. The table records tens of thousands of clones, 90% of them present only once. This clonotype originated in a man in his 60s with urothelial cancer. The sample here was PBMCs, taken around atezolizumab (anti-PD-L1) treatment. The genes are TRBV7-2 and TRBJ2-7; no definite D call. The CDR3 DNA reads as TGTGCCAGCAGCTTATACTACGAGCAGTACTTC. It translates to CASSLYYEQYF.